The following is a TCR beta chain sequence with its context. The data derive from a study of blood T cell repertoires in COVID-19. Some clones are missing from TCRdb's copy, which holds only in-frame ones; the method was immunoSEQ multiplex PCR. In the table there are hundreds of thousands of clones, roughly 90% of which are singletons. Clinical history reported by participants formed the basis on which cohorts were assigned. The sequenced sample consisted of PBMCs or T cells enriched from blood (not recorded which). This receptor was obtained from a man in his forties or fifties who had recovered from COVID-19.

The CDR3 is CASSQEEGQVETQYF. CDR3 DNA sequence: TGTGCCAGCAGCCAAGAGGAGGGGCAGGTAGAGACCCAGTACTTC. The gene calls are TRBV3-1 (or the pseudogene TRBV3-2) and TRBJ2-5; perhaps TRBD2 as D (6 bases). Germline CDR1 and CDR2: LGHDT and YNNKEL (reference sequence). V dropped 0 bases and J dropped 4 bases, with 12 bases sitting between them. The CDR3 loop spans 15 amino acids.